Listed below are T cell receptor beta chains from one sample, sequenced in a study of T cells in Graves' hyperthyroidism and ophthalmopathy. MiXCR, applied by TCRdb to the multiplex PCR reads, yields one record per CDR3 protein. The table records some 600,000 distinct CDR3 sequences, about 45% of them present only once. Sample: peripheral blood or thyroid tissue (not recorded which). The receptor set was obtained from a young woman with Graves' hyperthyroidism. Both conserved end residues are part of each CDR3. Fields, in order: clone size, V gene, J gene, D gene, CDR3 DNA, CDR3 protein. D genes are given only for firm matches. Clone size, where shown, is once, few, many, or a class for clones that have expanded.

clone_size: few
v_call: TRBV12-3/TRBV12-4
j_call: TRBJ1-1
d_call: -
cdr3_nt: TGTGCCAGCACCCCCCAGGATACTGAAGCTTTCTTT
cdr3_aa: CASTPQDTEAFF

clone_size: few
v_call: TRBV9
j_call: TRBJ1-3
d_call: TRBD1
cdr3_nt: TGTGCCAGCAGCGTAGACGGGACAGTTTCTGGAAACACCATATATTTT
cdr3_aa: CASSVDGTVSGNTIYF

clone_size: few
v_call: TRBV7-2
j_call: TRBJ1-5
d_call: -
cdr3_nt: TGCGCCAGCAGCCAAGAAGTGTCACAGCCGAATCAGCCCCAGCATTTT
cdr3_aa: CASSQEVSQPNQPQHF

clone_size: few
v_call: TRBV15
j_call: TRBJ2-2
d_call: -
cdr3_nt: TGTGCCACCAGCAGAGATCGGTTGACAGAGAACACCGGGGAGCTGTTTTTT
cdr3_aa: CATSRDRLTENTGELFF

clone_size: -
v_call: TRBV5-1
j_call: TRBJ1-2
d_call: -
cdr3_nt: TGCGCCAGCAGCTGGGGGACACGAAATAATAACTATGGCTACACCTTC
cdr3_aa: CASSWGTRNNNYGYTF

clone_size: many
v_call: TRBV29-1
j_call: TRBJ2-2
d_call: TRBD2
cdr3_nt: TGCAGCGTTGGACTAGCGGGGCCCGGGGAGCTGTTTTTT
cdr3_aa: CSVGLAGPGELFF

clone_size: many
v_call: TRBV7-6
j_call: TRBJ1-3
d_call: -
cdr3_nt: TGTGCCAGCAGCTTAGTGCCAGACTCTGGAAACACCATATATTTT
cdr3_aa: CASSLVPDSGNTIYF

clone_size: -
v_call: TRBV2
j_call: TRBJ1-1
d_call: -
cdr3_nt: TGTGCCAGCAGTGAATACGGGTTGAACACTGAAGCTTTCTTT
cdr3_aa: CASSEYGLNTEAFF

clone_size: few
v_call: TRBV6-4
j_call: TRBJ2-7
d_call: TRBD1
cdr3_nt: TGTGCCAGCAGCGATGAGACAGGGGGCTACGAGCAGTACTTC
cdr3_aa: CASSDETGGYEQYF

clone_size: -
v_call: TRBV7-9
j_call: TRBJ2-6
d_call: TRBD1
cdr3_nt: TGTGCCAGCAGCTTAAAGGGGGCGCGATCTGGGGCCAACGTCCTGACTTTC
cdr3_aa: CASSLKGARSGANVLTF

clone_size: -
v_call: TRBV12-3/TRBV12-4
j_call: TRBJ1-2
d_call: -
cdr3_nt: TGTGCCAGCAGTGTGGAACTAAACTATGGCTACACCTTC
cdr3_aa: CASSVELNYGYTF

clone_size: -
v_call: TRBV29-1
j_call: TRBJ1-2
d_call: -
cdr3_nt: TGCAGCGTAGGGAGTACGCAACTAAACTATGGCTACACCTTC
cdr3_aa: CSVGSTQLNYGYTF

clone_size: few
v_call: TRBV2
j_call: TRBJ1-2
d_call: TRBD1
cdr3_nt: TGTGCCAGCAGTCCGGGACAGCTAGACTTTGGCTACACCTTC
cdr3_aa: CASSPGQLDFGYTF